These 9 T cell receptor beta chains share one sample of origin, sequenced in a study of CD8+CD57+ T cells in acquired aplastic anemia. Genomic DNA templated the TCR beta VDJ and CDR3 profiling. TCRdb called the reads again in MiXCR, with one record for every CDR3 protein. This table has 160,000 or so distinct CDR3 sequences, 71% appearing once. The patients chosen for sequencing had shown expansion of CD8+CD57+ cells (detected by flow cytometry). Sequenced material: sorted CD4+, CD8+, or CD8+CD57+ T cells (not recorded which) from PBMCs. These receptors all stem from a human donor with aplastic anemia.

The J gene is TRBJ2-6, the V gene TRBV10-3; perhaps TRBD1 as D (5 bases). The CDR3 loop spans 15 amino acids. V was shortened by 3 bases and J by 1 base, with 7 bases between the two germline ends. Germline CDR1 and CDR2: ENHRY and SYGVKD. CDR3 sequence: CAISDSGSGANVLTF. The CDR3 DNA is TGTGCCATCAGTGACTCAGGGTCTGGGGCCAACGTCCTGACTTTC.

The chain is built from TRBV7-8 and TRBJ2-7; D is ambiguous. Germline values: CDR1 SGHVS, CDR2 FQNEAQ. The germline V and J ends were trimmed by 0 bases and 1 base, with 7 bases remaining between them. The CDR3 loop spans 14 amino acids. This chain's CDR3 is CASSLADLSYEQYF. CDR3 coding DNA: TGTGCCAGCAGCTTAGCGGACCTATCCTACGAGCAGTACTTC.

This clonotype was seen only a few times. The V and J genes are TRBV7-2 and TRBJ2-5, with D hard to call. Germline loops: CDR1 SGHTA, CDR2 FQGNSA. V was trimmed by 6 bases and J by 0 bases, leaving 2 bases between them. This CDR3 has 11 residues. CDR3 region: CASRNQETQYF. In DNA form, the CDR3 reads TGTGCCAGCAGAAACCAAGAGACCCAGTACTTC.

The V gene is TRBV29-1, the J gene TRBJ2-7, with D hard to call. V gave up 5 bases and J gave up 6 bases, with 20 bases separating them. Germline lookup yields CDR1 SQVTM and CDR2 ANQGSEA. The CDR3 contains 14 residues. CDR3: CSVSWTDLTGEQYF. CDR3 DNA: TGCAGCGTTTCCTGGACCGATTTAACGGGCGAGCAGTACTTC.

The chain joins TRBV2 to TRBJ2-1; 8 bases fit TRBD2. The CDR3 extends over 14 amino acids. The V segment lost 6 bases and the J segment 9 bases; nucleotides outside the gene matches: 10. CDR1 is SNHLY, CDR2 FYNNEI, per germline. The CDR3 protein is CASSPSGGKVEQFF. CDR3 nucleotides: TGTGCCAGCAGCCCGTCGGGGGGGAAGGTTGAGCAGTTCTTC.

The chain has TRBV4-1 and TRBJ1-1, with TRBD1 as a possible D gene (6 bases). Germline values: CDR1 MGHRA, CDR2 YSYEKL. V gave up 5 bases and J gave up 3 bases, with 13 bases separating them. The CDR3 extends over 14 amino acids. The CDR3 coding sequence is TGCGCCAGCAGCTTGGGAGGACAGTACACTGAAGCTTTCTTT. Protein: CASSLGGQYTEAFF.

This clonotype was seen a handful of times. The chain has TRBV20-1 and TRBJ2-7, with 7 positions matching TRBD1. With V trimmed by 4 bases and J by 3 bases, 6 bases remained unmatched. The CDR3 runs to 13 residues. In germline, CDR1 is DFQATT, CDR2 SNEGSKA (reference sequence). The CDR3 coding sequence is TGCAGTGCTACGACAGGGTTAGGCTACGAGCAGTACTTC. It specifies CSATTGLGYEQYF.

V gene TRBV10-3 combines with J gene TRBJ2-3; TRBD2 matches at 7 bases. There are 14 residues in the CDR3. The V gene's germline CDR1 is ENHRY and CDR2 SYGVKD. With 4 bases clipped from V and 4 bases from J, the junction kept 5 bases outside the gene matches. The DNA of the CDR3 is TGTGCCATCAGTGTGGGCGGGGGTTCAGATACGCAGTATTTT. It translates to CAISVGGGSDTQYF.

The V gene is TRBV7-3, the J gene TRBJ1-2; 8 nucleotides agree with TRBD1. The CDR3 extends over 14 amino acids. Trimming removed 2 bases from V and 6 bases from J; junction bases left unmatched: 5. Germline V gene lookup returns CDR1 SGHTA and CDR2 FQGTGA. CDR3 in amino acids: CASSLGPQGDGYTF. CDR3 nucleotide sequence: TGTGCCAGCAGCTTAGGTCCACAGGGGGATGGCTACACCTTC.